This TCR beta chain was observed in a study of T-cell memory formation after mild COVID-19. Study-level background: TCR clusters largely stayed donor specific.

It was 5'RACE with constant-segment primers that produced the TCR alpha and TCR beta cDNA libraries, which carried sample barcodes and UMIs. One entry per CDR3 protein results from TCRdb running MiXCR on the 5' RACE reads. The sample holds about 390,000 distinct CDR3 sequences, roughly 15% seen once. The V gene lost 3 bases and the J gene lost 6 bases, with 14 bases spanning the gap. CDR1 is MDHEN, CDR2 SYDVKM, per germline. CDR3 size: 14 residues. The rearrangement uses TRBV28 and TRBJ1-1, with a weak D call TRBD1 (6 bases). The receptor comes from a man aged 18-30 years who had mild COVID-19 (a few samples of this study predate the infection). Cell type and time point are not known. The specimen sequenced was PBMCs or a T cell subset sorted from them (not recorded which). CDR3 in amino acids: CASSLAGAISEAFF. DNA for the CDR3: TGTGCCAGCAGTTTGGCGGGGGCTATATCTGAAGCTTTCTTT.